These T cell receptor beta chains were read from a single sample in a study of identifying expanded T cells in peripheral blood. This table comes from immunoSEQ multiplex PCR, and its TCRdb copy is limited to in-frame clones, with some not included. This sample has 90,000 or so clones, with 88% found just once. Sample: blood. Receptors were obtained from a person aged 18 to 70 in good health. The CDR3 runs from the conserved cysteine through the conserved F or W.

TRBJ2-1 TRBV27 CASSWGGQGMNEQFF
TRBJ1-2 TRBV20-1 CSAPGGAGYTF
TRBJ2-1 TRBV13 CASSFGGAGFNEQFF
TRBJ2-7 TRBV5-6 CASSFWRGPYYEQYF
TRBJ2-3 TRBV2 CASRRDRGPDTQYF
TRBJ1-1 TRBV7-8 CASRRNTEAFF
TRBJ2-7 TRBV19 CASSRIRGSLSYEQYF
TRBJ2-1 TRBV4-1 CASSLQGTFGTGFVYEQFF
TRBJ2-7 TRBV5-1 CASSPRTGQGYEQYF
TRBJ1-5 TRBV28 CASSLLWPQHF
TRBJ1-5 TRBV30 CAWSEGPGAQHF
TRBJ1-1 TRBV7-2 CASRRLWEGNTEAFF
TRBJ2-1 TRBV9 CASSGGGVGSYNEQFF
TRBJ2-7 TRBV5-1 CASSPRGYEQYF
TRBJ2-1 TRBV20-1 CSAKAREQFF
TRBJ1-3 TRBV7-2 CASSHQGGGNTIYF
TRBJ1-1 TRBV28 CASSLRRGLGAFF
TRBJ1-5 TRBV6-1 CASSPGTQRPQHF
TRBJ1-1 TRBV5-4 CASSGNGGTEAFF
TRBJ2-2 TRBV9 CASSAVRGGARPGELFF
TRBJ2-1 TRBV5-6 CASSLVGEQFF
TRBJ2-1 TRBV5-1 CATSNGGSYNEQFF
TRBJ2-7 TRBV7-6 CASSLAGVIESYEQYF
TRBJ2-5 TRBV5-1 CASSSQASTGGRETQYF
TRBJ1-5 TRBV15 CATPGPKMGPSNQPQHF
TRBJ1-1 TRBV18 CASSSLVQVWVNTEAFF
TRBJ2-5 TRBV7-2 CASSSGTKRGETQYF
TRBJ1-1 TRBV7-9 CASSFEGGRAEAFF